This T cell receptor beta chain was obtained from a study of lymphopenia after photon versus proton radiotherapy. TCRdb's table, derived via immunoSEQ multiplex PCR, lists solely in-frame clones and lacks some. Seen here are tens of thousands of clones, 84% observed once, and the top ten hold approximately 2%. Turning to this clone: Its target is not known.

This CDR3 is built from 14 residues. The germline CDR1 and CDR2 sequences are MDHEN and SYDVKM. The ends were cut back, 0 bases at V and 1 base at J, with 4 bases in the middle. The study, taken as a whole, reports: Proton therapy kept repertoires fairly stable, unlike photons, which gained effector/memory cells. After the lymphocyte nadir, photon-treated repertoires showed oligoclonal expansion, especially of CD8+ Temra cells. Better survival with proton therapy was suggested as possible, not demonstrated. Post-nadir TCR diversity decline inversely tracked overall survival among those who died.

This sequence originates from a man between 60 and 75 years old with pancreatic cancer. The chain couples TRBV28 to TRBJ2-4; no clear D. The material sequenced was peripheral blood, taken from a patient treated with proton-based radiotherapy. The CDR3 nucleotides read TGTGCCAGCAGTTTATGGCAGGCCAAAAACATTCAGTACTTC. This translates into CASSLWQAKNIQYF.